This T cell receptor beta chain was sequenced for a study of T cell responses to AZD1222 COVID-19 vaccine. About the study: The study pooled second doses at about 4 or about 12 weeks. The study's findings and limits: Per reports, nearly half of all spike-specific TCRs target regions that are unmutated in variants.

A word on this clone: Antigen: not known.

Assay: immunoSEQ multiplex PCR; the TCRdb copy retains only in-frame clones and omits some. The sample holds some 100,000 clones, approximately 88% seen once. J gave up 2 bases and V 3 bases, and 6 bases lay outside the gene matches. The CDR3 is 15 amino acids. Germline CDR1 LGHDT, CDR2 YNNKEL (reference sequence). V gene TRBV3-1 (or the pseudogene TRBV3-2) combines with J gene TRBJ1-2; 7 positions match TRBD1. Material: peripheral blood, obtained on day 0 of AZD1222 vaccination. The TCR was taken from an adult in good health. The CDR3 protein is CASSQIPGQNYGYTF. The CDR3 DNA reads as TGTGCCAGCAGCCAGATACCGGGACAGAACTATGGCTACACCTTC.